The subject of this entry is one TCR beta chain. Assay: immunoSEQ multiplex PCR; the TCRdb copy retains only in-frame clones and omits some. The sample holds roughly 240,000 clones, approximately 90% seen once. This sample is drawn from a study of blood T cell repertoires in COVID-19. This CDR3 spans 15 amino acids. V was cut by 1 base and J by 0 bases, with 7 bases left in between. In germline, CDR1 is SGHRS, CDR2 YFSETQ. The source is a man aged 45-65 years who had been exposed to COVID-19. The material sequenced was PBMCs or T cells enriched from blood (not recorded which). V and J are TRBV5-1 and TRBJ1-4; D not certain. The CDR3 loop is CASSLSTTTNEKLFF. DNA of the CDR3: TGCGCCAGCAGCTTGTCAACAACAACTAATGAAAAACTGTTTTTT.